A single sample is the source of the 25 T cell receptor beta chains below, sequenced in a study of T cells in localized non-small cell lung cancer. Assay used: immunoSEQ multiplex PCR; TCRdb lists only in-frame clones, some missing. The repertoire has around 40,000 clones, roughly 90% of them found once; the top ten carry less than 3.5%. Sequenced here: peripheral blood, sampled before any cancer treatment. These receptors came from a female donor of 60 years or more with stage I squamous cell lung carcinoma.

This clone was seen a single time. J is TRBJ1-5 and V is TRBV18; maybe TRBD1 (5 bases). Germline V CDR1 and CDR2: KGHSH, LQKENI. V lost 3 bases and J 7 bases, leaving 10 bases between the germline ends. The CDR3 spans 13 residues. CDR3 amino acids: CASSPSGTQPQHF. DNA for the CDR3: TGTGCCAGCTCACCTTCAGGGACCCAGCCCCAGCATTTT.

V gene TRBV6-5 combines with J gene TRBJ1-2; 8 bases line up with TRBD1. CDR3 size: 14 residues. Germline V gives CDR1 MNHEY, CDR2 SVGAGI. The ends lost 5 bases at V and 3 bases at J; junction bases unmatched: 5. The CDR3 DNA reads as TGTGCCAGCAGTGGACAGGGTGTGCACTATGGCTACACCTTC. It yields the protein CASSGQGVHYGYTF.

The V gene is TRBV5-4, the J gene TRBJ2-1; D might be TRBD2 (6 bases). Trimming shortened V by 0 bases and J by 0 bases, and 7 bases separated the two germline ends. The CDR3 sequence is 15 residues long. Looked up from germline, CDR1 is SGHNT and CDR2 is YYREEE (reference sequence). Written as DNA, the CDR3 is TGTGCCAGCAGCTTGGTCGGGGGCTCCTACAATGAGCAGTTCTTC. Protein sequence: CASSLVGGSYNEQFF. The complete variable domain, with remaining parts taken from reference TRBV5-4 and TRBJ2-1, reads ETGVTQSPTHLIKTRGQQVTLRCSSQSGHNTVSWYQQALGQGPQFIFQYYREEENGRGNFPPRFSGLQFPNYSSELNVNALELDDSALYLCASSLVGGSYNEQFFGPGTRLTVL.

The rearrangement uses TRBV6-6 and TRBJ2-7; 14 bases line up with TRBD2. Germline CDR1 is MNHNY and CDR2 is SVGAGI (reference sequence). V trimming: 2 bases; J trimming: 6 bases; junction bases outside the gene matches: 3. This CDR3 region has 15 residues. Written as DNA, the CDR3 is TGTGCCAGCAGTTACCCGGGACTAGCGGGAGCCGAGCAGTACTTC. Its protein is CASSYPGLAGAEQYF.

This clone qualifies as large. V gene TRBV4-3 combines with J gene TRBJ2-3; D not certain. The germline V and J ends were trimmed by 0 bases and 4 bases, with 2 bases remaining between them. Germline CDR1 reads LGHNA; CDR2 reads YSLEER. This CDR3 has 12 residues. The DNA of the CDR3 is TGCGCCAGCAGCCAAGAGTCAGATACGCAGTATTTT. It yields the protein CASSQESDTQYF.

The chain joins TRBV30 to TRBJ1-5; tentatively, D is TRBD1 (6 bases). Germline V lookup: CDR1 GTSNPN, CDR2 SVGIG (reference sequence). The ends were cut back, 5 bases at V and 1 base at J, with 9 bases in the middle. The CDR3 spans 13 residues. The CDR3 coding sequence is TGTGCCTGGGAACAGGGCAGCAATCAGCCCCAGCATTTT. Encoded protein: CAWEQGSNQPQHF.

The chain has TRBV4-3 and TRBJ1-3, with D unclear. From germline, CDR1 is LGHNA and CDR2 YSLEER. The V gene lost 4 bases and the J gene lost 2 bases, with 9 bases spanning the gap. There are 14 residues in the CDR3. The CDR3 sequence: CASSPQVAGNTIYF. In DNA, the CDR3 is TGCGCCAGCAGCCCCCAAGTAGCTGGAAACACCATATATTTT.

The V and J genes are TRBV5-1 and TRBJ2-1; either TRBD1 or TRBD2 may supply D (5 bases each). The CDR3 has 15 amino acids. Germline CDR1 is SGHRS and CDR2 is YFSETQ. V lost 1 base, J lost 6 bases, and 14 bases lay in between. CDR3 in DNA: TGCGCCAGCAGCTTGAAGGAATCTGGGGGCAATGAGCAGTTCTTC. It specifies CASSLKESGGNEQFF.

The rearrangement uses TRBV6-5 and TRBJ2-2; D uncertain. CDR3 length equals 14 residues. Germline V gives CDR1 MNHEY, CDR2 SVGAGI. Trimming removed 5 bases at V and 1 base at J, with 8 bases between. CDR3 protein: CASSTRRNTGELFF. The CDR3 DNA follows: TGTGCCAGCAGTACGCGGAGGAACACCGGGGAGCTGTTTTTT.

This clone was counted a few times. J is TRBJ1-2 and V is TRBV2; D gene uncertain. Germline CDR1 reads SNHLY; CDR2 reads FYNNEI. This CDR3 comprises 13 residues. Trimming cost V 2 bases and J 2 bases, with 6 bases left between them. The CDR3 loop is CASSENSNYGYTF. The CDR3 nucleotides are TGTGCCAGCAGTGAAAACAGCAACTATGGCTACACCTTC.

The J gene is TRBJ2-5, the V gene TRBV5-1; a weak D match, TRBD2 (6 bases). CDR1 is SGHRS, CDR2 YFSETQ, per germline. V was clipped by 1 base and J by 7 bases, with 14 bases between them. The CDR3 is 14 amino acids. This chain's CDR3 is CASSLSTGVGTQYF. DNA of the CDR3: TGCGCCAGCAGCTTGTCTACGGGGGTGGGGACCCAGTACTTC.

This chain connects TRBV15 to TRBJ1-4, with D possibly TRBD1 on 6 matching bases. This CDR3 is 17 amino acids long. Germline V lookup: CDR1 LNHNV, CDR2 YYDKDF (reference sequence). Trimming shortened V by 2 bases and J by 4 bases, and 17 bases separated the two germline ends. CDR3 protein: CATSRIRQGRSNEKLFF. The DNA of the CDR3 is TGTGCCACCAGCAGAATTCGCCAGGGGCGCAGTAATGAAAAACTGTTTTTT.

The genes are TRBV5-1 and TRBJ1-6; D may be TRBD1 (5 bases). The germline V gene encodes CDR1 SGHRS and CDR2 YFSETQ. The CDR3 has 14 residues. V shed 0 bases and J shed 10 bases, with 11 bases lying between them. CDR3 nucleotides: TGCGCCAGCAGCTTGGGTTTGGGGGAATCACCCCTCCACTTT. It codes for CASSLGLGESPLHF.

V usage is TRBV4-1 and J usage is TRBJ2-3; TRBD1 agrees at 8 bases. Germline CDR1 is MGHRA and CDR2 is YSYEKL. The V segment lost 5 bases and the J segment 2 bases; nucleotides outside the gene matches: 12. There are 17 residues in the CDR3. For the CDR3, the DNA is TGCGCCAGCAGCGTTCGCCCGGGACAGGTAGACACAGATACGCAGTATTTT. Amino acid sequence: CASSVRPGQVDTDTQYF.

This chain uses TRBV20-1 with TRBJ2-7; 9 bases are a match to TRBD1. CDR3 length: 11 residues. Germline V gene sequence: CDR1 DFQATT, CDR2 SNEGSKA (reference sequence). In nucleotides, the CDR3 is TGCAGGGGACAGGGCTCCTACGAGCAGTACTTC. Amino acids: CRGQGSYEQYF.

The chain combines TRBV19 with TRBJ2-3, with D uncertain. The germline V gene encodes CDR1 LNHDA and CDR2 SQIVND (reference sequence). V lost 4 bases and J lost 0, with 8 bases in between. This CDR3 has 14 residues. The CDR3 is CASSNMASTDTQYF. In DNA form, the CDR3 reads TGTGCCAGTAGTAATATGGCTAGCACAGATACGCAGTATTTT.

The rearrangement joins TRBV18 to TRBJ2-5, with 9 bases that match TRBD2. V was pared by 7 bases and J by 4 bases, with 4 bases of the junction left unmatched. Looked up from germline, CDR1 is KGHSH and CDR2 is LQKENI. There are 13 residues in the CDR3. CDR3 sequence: CASCSGRRETQYF. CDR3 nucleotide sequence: TGTGCCAGCTGTAGCGGGAGACGAGAGACCCAGTACTTC.

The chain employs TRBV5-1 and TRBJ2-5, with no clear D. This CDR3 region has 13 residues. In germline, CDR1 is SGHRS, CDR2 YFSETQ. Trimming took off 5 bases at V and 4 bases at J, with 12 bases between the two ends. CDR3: CASSLGGGETQYF. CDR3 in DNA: TGCGCCAGCAGTCTCGGTGGTGGAGAGACCCAGTACTTC.

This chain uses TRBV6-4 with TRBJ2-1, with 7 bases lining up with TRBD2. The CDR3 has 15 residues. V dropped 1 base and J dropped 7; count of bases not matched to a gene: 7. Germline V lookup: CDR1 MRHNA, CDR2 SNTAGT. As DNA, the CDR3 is TGTGCCAGCAGTGACTGGAATGTCGGGAGGAATGAGCAGTTCTTC. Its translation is CASSDWNVGRNEQFF.

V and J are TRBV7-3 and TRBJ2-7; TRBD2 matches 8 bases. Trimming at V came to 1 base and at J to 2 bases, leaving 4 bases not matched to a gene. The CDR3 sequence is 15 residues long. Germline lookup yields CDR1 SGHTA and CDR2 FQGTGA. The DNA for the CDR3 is TGTGCCAGCAGCTTAAAGCCAGCGGGAGCCTACGAGCAGTACTTC. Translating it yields CASSLKPAGAYEQYF.

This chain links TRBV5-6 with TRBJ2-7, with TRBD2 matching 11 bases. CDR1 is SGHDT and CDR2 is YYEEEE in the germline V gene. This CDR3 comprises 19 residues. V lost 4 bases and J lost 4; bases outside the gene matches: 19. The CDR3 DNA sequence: TGTGCCAGCAGCCGGGGTAATAGCGGGAGGGTTGGGGTTAATTACGAGCAGTACTTC. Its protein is CASSRGNSGRVGVNYEQYF.

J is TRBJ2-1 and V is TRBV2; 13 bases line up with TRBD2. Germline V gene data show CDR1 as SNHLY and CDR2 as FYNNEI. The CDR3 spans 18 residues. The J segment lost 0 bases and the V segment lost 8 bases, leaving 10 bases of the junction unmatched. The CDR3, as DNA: TGTGCCAGCCTTATGACTAGCGGGAGGCAGAGCTCCTACAATGAGCAGTTCTTC. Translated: CASLMTSGRQSSYNEQFF.

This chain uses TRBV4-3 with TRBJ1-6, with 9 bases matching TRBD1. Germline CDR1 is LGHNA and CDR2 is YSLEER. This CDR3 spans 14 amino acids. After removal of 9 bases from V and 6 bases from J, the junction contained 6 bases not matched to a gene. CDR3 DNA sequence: TGCGCCAGTAGAAAGGACAGGGGTAATTCACCCCTCCACTTT. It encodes CASRKDRGNSPLHF.

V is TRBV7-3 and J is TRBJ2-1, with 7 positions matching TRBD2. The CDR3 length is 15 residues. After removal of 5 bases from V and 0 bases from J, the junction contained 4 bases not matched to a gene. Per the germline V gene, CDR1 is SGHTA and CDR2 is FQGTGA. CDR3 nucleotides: TGTGCCAGCAGCCCCGGGGGGAGCTCCTACAATGAGCAGTTCTTC. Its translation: CASSPGGSSYNEQFF.

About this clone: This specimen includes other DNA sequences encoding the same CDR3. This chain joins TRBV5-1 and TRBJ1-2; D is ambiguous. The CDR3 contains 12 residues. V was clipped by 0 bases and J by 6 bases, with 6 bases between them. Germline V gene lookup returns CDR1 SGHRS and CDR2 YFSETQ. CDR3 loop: CASSLEGNGYTF. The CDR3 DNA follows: TGCGCCAGCAGCTTGGAAGGGAATGGCTACACCTTC.